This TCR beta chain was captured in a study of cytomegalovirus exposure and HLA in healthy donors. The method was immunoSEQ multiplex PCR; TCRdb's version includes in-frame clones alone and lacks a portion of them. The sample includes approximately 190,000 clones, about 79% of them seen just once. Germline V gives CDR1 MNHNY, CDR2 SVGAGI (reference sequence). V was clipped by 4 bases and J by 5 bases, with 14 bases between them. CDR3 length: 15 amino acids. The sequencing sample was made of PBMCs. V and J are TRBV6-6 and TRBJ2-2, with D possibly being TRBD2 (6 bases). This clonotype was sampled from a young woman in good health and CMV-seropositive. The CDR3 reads CASSSSVRGTGELFF. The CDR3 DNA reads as TGTGCCAGCAGTTCTAGCGTTCGGGGAACCGGGGAGCTGTTTTTT.